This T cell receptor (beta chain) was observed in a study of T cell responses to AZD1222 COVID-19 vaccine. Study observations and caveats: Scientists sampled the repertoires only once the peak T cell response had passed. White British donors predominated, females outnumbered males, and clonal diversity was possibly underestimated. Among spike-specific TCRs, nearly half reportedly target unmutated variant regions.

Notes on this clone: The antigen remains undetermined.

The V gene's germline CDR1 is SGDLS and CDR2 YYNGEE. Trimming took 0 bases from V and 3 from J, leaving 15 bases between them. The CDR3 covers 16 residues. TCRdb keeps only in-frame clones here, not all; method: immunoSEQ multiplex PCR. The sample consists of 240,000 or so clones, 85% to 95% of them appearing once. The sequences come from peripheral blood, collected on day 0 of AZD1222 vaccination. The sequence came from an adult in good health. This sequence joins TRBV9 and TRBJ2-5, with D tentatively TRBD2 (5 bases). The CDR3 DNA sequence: TGTGCCAGCAGCGTAGTAGATGGTGGGCGGGAAGAGACCCAGTACTTC. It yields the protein CASSVVDGGREETQYF. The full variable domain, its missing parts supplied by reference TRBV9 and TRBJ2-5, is DSGVTQTPKHLITATGQRVTLRCSPRSGDLSVYWYQQSLDQGLQFLIQYYNGEERAKGNILERFSAQQFPDLHSELNLSSLELGDSALYFCASSVVDGGREETQYFGPGTRLLVL.